This T cell receptor beta chain derives from a study of T cells in Graves' hyperthyroidism and ophthalmopathy. Amplified TCR beta CDR3 regions came from RNA transcripts. HTBI primers drove first-round RT-PCR of the TCR CDR3. Each CDR3 protein is one row after TCRdb ran MiXCR on the multiplex PCR reads. Of around 450,000 distinct CDR3 sequences in the sample, approximately 15% were seen once. Patients were excluded because of uncontrolled infection, other autoimmune disease, pregnancy or lactation. PBMCs stemmed from 10 ml fresh peripheral blood. The CDR3 has 15 residues. Per the germline V gene, CDR1 is KGHDR and CDR2 is SFDVKD. V shed 7 bases and J 6 bases; nucleotides not matched to a gene: 9. Overall study results and limits: Blood also held most thyroid clonotypes expanded beyond 0.001. Ophthalmopathy stood apart from stable hyperthyroidism in a 13 V-J model.

This clonotype was counted only a few times. Its matching antigen is unknown. The chain joins TRBV24-1 to TRBJ2-3; 10 bases are a match to TRBD2. The sequenced sample was blood. The sequence was obtained from a young woman with Graves' hyperthyroidism. The CDR3 nucleotides read TGTGCCACCAGGAATAGCGGGGGGAATTTGGATACGCAGTATTTT. Protein: CATRNSGGNLDTQYF.